In its sample, the clone carrying this T cell receptor (beta chain) was seen many times. Germline V gene data show CDR1 as MNHEY and CDR2 as SVGEGT. The CDR3 has 13 amino acids. V lost 2 bases and J 5 bases, leaving 9 bases between the germline ends. The time point: sample taken at primary tumor resection. Sequencing of whole RNA from tumor, nontumor lung or frozen PBMC involved no sorting. This record comes from a study of spatial heterogeneity in lung cancer. Study details: Detection consistently yielded more beta chains than alpha chains.

TCRdb used MiXCR to reprocess the 5' RACE reads, holding one entry per CDR3 protein. The top ten clones hold about 20% of a sample with 15,000 or so distinct CDR3 sequences, roughly a fifth of them seen once. Sequenced material: PBMCs, taken at surgery. This chain connects TRBV6-2 or TRBV6-3 to TRBJ2-5, with D perhaps matching TRBD1 (6 bases). The sequence was collected from a female donor with early-stage non-small cell lung cancer. Here the CDR3 reads CASSYGQRETQYF. In DNA form, the CDR3 reads TGTGCCAGCAGTTACGGACAGCGCGAGACCCAGTACTTC.